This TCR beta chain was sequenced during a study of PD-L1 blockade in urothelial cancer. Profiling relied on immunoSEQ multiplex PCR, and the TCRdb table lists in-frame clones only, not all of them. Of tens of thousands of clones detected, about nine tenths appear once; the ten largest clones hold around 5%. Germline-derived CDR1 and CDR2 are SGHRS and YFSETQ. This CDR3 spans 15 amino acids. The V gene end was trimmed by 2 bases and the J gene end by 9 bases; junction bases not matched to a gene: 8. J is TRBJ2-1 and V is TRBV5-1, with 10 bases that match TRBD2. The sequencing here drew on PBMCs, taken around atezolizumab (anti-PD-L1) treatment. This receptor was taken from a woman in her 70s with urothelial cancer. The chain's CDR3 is CASSLAGGSVGEQFF. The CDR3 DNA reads TGCGCCAGCAGCTTAGCGGGGGGGTCAGTTGGTGAGCAGTTCTTC.